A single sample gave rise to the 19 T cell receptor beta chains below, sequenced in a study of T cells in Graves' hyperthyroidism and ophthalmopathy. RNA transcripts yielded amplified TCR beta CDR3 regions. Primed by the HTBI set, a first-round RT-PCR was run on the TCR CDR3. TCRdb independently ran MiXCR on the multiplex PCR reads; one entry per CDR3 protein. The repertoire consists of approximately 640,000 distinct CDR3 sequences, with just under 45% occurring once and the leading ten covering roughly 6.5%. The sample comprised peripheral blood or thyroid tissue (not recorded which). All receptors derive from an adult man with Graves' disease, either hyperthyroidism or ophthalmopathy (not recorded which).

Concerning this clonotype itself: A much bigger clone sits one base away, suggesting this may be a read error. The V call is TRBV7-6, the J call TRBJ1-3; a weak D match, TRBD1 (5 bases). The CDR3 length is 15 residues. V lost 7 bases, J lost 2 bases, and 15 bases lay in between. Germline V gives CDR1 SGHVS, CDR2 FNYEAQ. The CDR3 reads CASNQGPPPGNTIYF. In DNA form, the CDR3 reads TGTGCCAGCAACCAGGGACCGCCGCCTGGAAACACCATATATTTT.

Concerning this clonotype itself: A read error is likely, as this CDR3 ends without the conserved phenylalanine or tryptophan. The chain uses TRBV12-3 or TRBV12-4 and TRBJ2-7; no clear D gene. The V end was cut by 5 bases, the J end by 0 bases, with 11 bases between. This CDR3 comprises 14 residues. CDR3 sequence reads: CASSNDDTSYEQYL. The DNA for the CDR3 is TGTGCCAGCAGTAATGATGACACCTCCTACGAGCAGTACCTC.

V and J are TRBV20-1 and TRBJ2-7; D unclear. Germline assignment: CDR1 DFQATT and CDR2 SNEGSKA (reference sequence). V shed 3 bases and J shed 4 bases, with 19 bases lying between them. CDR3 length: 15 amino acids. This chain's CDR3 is CSASGSEWVGYEQYF. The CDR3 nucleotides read TGCAGTGCTAGTGGCAGCGAGTGGGTAGGTTACGAGCAGTACTTC.

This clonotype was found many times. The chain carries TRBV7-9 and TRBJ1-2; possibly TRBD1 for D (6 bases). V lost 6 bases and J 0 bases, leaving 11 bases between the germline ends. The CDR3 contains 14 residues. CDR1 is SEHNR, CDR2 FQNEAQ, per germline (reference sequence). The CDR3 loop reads CASRTGQSNYGYTF. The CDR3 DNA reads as TGTGCCAGCAGAACCGGACAGTCTAACTATGGCTACACCTTC. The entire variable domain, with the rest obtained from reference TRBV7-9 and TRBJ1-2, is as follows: DTGVSQNPRHKITKRGQNVTFRCDPISEHNRLYWYRQTLGQGPEFLTYFQNEAQLEKSRLLSDRFSAERPKGSFSTLEIQRTEQGDSAMYLCASRTGQSNYGYTFGSGTRLTVV.

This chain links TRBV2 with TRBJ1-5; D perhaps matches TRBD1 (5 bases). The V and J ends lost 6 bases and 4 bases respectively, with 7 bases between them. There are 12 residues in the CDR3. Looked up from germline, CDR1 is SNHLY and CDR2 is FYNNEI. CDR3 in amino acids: CASRGDNQPQHF. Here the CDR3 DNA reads TGTGCCAGCAGGGGGGATAATCAGCCCCAGCATTTT.

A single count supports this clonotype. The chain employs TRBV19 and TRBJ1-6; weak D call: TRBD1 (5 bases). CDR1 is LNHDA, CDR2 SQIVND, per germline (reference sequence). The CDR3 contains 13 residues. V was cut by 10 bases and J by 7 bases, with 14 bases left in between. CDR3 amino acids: CATRDAQNSPLHF. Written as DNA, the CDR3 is TGTGCCACCAGGGACGCGCAGAATTCACCCCTCCACTTT.

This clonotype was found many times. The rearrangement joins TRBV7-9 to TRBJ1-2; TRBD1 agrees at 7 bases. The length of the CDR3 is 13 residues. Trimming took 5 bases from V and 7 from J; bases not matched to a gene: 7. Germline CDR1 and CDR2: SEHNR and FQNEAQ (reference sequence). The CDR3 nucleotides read TGTGCCAGCAGCCCCTACAGACAGGGTGGCTACACCTTC. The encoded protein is CASSPYRQGGYTF.

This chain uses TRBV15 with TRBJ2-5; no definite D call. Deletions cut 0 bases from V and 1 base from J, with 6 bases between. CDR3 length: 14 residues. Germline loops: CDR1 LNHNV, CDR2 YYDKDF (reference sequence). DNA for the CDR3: TGTGCCACCAGCAGAGATCTACGCCAAGAGACCCAGTACTTC. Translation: CATSRDLRQETQYF. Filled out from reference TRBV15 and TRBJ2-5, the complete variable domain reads DAMVIQNPRYQVTQFGKPVTLSCSQTLNHNVMYWYQQKSSQAPKLLFHYYDKDFNNEADTPDNFQSRRPNTSFCFLDIRSPGLGDTAMYLCATSRDLRQETQYFGPGTRLLVL.

The CDR3 region is CASSPVTGGVVQPQHF. CDR3 DNA: TGCGCCAGCAGCCCTGTTACAGGGGGGGTGGTGCAGCCCCAGCATTTT. The chain carries TRBV5-1 and TRBJ1-5; 8 nucleotides match TRBD1. Trimming cost V 4 bases and J 7 bases; bases outside gene matches: 13. The CDR3 contains 16 residues. Looked up from germline, CDR1 is SGHRS and CDR2 is YFSETQ.

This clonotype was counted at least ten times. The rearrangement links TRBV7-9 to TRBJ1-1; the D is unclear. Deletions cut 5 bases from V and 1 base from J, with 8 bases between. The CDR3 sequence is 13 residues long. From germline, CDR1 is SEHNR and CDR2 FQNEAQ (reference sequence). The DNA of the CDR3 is TGTGCCAGCAGCGCCCTTCGGAACACTGAAGCTTTCTTT. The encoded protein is CASSALRNTEAFF.

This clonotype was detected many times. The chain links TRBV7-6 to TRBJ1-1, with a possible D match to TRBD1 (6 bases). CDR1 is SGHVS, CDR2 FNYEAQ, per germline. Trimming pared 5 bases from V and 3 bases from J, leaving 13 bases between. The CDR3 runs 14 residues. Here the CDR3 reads CASSPSPGDTEAFF. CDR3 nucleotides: TGTGCCAGCAGCCCGAGCCCAGGGGACACTGAAGCTTTCTTT.

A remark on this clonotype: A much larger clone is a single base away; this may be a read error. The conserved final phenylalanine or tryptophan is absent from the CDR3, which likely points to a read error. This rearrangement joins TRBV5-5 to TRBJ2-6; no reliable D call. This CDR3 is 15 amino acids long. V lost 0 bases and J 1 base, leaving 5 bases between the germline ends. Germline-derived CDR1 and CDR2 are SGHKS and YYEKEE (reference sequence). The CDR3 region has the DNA TGTGCCAGCAGCTTGGGCAGGTCTGGGGCCAACGTCCTGACTTAC. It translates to CASSLGRSGANVLTY.

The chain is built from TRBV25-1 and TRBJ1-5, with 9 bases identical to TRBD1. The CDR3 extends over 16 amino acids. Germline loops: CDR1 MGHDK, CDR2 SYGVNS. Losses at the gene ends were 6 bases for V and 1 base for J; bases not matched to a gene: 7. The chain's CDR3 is CASSPRGQGSNQPQHF. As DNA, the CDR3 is TGTGCCAGCAGCCCTCGAGGACAGGGGAGCAATCAGCCCCAGCATTTT.

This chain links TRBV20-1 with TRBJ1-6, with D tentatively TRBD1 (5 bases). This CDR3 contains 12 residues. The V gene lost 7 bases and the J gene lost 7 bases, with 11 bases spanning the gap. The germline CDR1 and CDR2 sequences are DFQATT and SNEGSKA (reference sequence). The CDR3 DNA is TGCAGTGTCCAGGGTCAGAATTCACCCCTCCACTTT. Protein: CSVQGQNSPLHF.

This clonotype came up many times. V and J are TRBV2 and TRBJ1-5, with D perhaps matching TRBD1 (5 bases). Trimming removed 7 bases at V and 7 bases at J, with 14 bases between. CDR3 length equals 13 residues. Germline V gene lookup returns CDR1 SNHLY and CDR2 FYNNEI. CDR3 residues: CASKGSEGQPQHF. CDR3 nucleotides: TGTGCCAGCAAGGGCAGCGAGGGGCAGCCCCAGCATTTT. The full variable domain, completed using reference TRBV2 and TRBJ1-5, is EPEVTQTPSHQVTQMGQEVILRCVPISNHLYFYWYRQILGQKVEFLVSFYNNEISEKSEIFDDQFSVERPDGSNFTLKIRSTKLEDSAMYFCASKGSEGQPQHFGDGTRLSIL.

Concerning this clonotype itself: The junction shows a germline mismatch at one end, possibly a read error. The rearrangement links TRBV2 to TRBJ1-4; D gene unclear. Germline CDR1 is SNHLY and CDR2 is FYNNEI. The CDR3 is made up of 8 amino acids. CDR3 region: CASREREF. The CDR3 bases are TGTGCCAGCAGGGAACGGGAATTT. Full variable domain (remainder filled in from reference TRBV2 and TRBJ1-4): EPEVTQTPSHQVTQMGQEVILRCVPISNHLYFYWYRQILGQKVEFLVSFYNNEISEKSEIFDDQFSVERPDGSNFTLKIRSTKLEDSAMYFCASREREFGSGTQLSVL.

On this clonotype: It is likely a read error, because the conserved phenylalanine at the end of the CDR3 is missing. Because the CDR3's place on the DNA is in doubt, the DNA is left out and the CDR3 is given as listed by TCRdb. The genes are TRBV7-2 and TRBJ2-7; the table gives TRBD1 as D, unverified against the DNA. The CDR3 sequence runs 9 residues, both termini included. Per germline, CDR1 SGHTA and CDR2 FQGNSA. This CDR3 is CASSLDHGG.

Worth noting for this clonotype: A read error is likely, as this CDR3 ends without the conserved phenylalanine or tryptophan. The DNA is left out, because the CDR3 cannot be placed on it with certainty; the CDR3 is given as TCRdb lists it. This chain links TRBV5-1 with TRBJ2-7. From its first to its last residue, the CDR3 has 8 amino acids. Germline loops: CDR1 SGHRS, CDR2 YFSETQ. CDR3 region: CASSLSVL.

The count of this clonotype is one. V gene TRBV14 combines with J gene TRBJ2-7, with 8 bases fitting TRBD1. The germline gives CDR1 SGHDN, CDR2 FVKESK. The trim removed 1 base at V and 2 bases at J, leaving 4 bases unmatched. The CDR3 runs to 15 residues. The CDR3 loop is CASSQGTGNPYEQYF. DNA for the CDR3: TGTGCCAGCAGCCAAGGGACAGGGAATCCCTACGAGCAGTACTTC.